The 28 T cell receptor beta chains below come from one sample, sequenced in a study of PD-L1 blockade in urothelial cancer. Assay: immunoSEQ multiplex PCR; the TCRdb copy retains only in-frame clones and omits some. The sample records about 81,000 clones, approximately 88% being singletons. This sample's time point: pretreatment peripheral blood. Sequenced here: PBMCs, sampled around atezolizumab (anti-PD-L1) treatment. The source of these receptors is a woman aged 80 or over with urothelial cancer.

This clone came up once. The V and J genes are TRBV7-2 and TRBJ2-4, with a possible D match to TRBD2 (6 bases). The CDR3 contains 16 residues. Looked up from germline, CDR1 is SGHTA and CDR2 is FQGNSA. V was shortened by 2 bases and J by 0 bases, with 11 bases between the two germline ends. In nucleotides, the CDR3 is TGTGCCAGCAGCTTAAAGGGACTCCTAGCCAAAAACATTCAGTACTTC. Protein product: CASSLKGLLAKNIQYF.

This clone was seen only once. The V gene is TRBV10-2, the J gene TRBJ1-1; D might be TRBD1 (5 bases). Trimming cost V 2 bases and J 0 bases, with 10 bases left between them. The CDR3 contains 15 residues. Germline V gives CDR1 WSHSY, CDR2 SAAADI. The CDR3 DNA reads as TGCGCCAGCAGTGAGAATCCAGGGTTGAACACTGAAGCTTTCTTT. It codes for CASSENPGLNTEAFF.

The chain recombines TRBV7-8 with TRBJ2-3, with 9 bases that match TRBD2. Trimming took 5 bases from V and 0 from J; bases not matched to a gene: 6. The CDR3 extends over 16 amino acids. Germline CDR1 is SGHVS and CDR2 is FQNEAQ. The CDR3 here is CASSVLTSGSTDTQYF. The CDR3 bases are TGTGCCAGCAGCGTCCTGACTAGCGGTAGCACAGATACGCAGTATTTT.

The V and J genes are TRBV10-1 and TRBJ2-7; 7 nucleotides agree with TRBD2. Germline CDR1 reads WNHNN; CDR2 reads SYGVQD (reference sequence). The CDR3 consists of 12 residues. The trim removed 8 bases at V and 2 bases at J, leaving 3 bases unmatched. Here the CDR3 reads CASSGGTYEQYF. The DNA of the CDR3 is TGCGCCAGCTCCGGGGGGACCTACGAGCAGTACTTC.

This rearrangement joins TRBV4-2 to TRBJ2-3; 10 nucleotides line up with TRBD1. Germline values: CDR1 LGHNA, CDR2 YNFKEQ. V trimming: 1 base; J trimming: 5 bases; junction bases outside the gene matches: 6. CDR3 length: 16 residues. The CDR3 here is CASSQVVTGGGDTQYF. CDR3 coding DNA: TGTGCCAGCAGCCAAGTAGTGACAGGGGGCGGAGATACGCAGTATTTT.

This clone was observed once. This chain links TRBV5-1 with TRBJ1-1; D call uncertain. Germline CDR1 and CDR2: SGHRS and YFSETQ. The V gene lost 4 bases and the J gene lost 11 bases, with 12 bases spanning the gap. There are 11 residues in the CDR3. The DNA for the CDR3 is TGCGCCAGCAGCCCAGACTTCGAGGCTTTCTTT. It is translated as CASSPDFEAFF.

V is TRBV6-5 and J is TRBJ2-1; D not resolved. Trimming pared 10 bases from V and 8 bases from J, leaving 18 bases between. There are 13 residues in the CDR3. Germline CDR1 MNHEY, CDR2 SVGAGI. CDR3 DNA: TGTGCCAACACCCCTCGAGGCTTCGATGAGCAGTTCTTC. Amino acid sequence: CANTPRGFDEQFF.

This sequence joins TRBV19 and TRBJ2-7; 10 positions match TRBD1. CDR3 length equals 13 residues. The V and J ends lost 10 bases and 2 bases, in that order; junction bases with no gene match: 5. Germline V gives CDR1 LNHDA, CDR2 SQIVND (reference sequence). The CDR3 loop reads CATTGTGAYEQYF. The CDR3 coding sequence is TGTGCCACCACCGGGACAGGGGCCTACGAGCAGTACTTC.

The rearrangement joins TRBV27 to TRBJ2-7; 8 nucleotides agree with TRBD2. The germline CDR1 and CDR2 sequences are MNHEY and SMNVEV (reference sequence). V was clipped by 3 bases and J by 2 bases; unmatched bases: 3. This CDR3 region has 14 residues. In DNA, the CDR3 is TGTGCCAGCAGTTTGGGACTAGGAACCTACGAGCAGTACTTC. Protein: CASSLGLGTYEQYF.

The chain carries TRBV28 and TRBJ1-5; tentative D call: TRBD1 (6 bases). The V gene lost 3 bases and the J gene lost 1 base, with 13 bases spanning the gap. Germline-derived CDR1 and CDR2 are MDHEN and SYDVKM. The CDR3 consists of 16 residues. CDR3 DNA: TGTGCCAGCAGTTTGGGCGGGGGCAAAAGCAATCAGCCCCAGCATTTT. Translating gives CASSLGGGKSNQPQHF.

This clone was seen just once. The rearrangement joins TRBV4-1 to TRBJ2-7; 11 nucleotides match TRBD2. V shed 4 bases, J shed 7 bases, and the junction held 9 bases outside the gene matches. The CDR3 has 15 amino acids. Per the germline V gene, CDR1 is MGHRA and CDR2 is YSYEKL. CDR3 sequence reads: CASSLDGLAGREQYF. The DNA for the CDR3 is TGCGCCAGCAGCCTAGACGGACTAGCGGGTAGGGAGCAGTACTTC.

The CDR3 sequence is CASSYSGGANVLTF. The CDR3, as DNA: TGTGCCAGCAGTTACTCGGGCGGGGCCAACGTCCTGACTTTC. The chain combines TRBV6-6 with TRBJ2-6, with unresolved D. V was clipped by 0 bases and J by 4 bases, with 4 bases between them. From germline, CDR1 is MNHNY and CDR2 SVGAGI (reference sequence). The CDR3 has 14 residues.

This chain connects TRBV2 to TRBJ1-1, with D possibly TRBD1 on 5 matching bases. This CDR3 is 14 amino acids long. Trimming removed 6 bases at V and 0 bases at J, with 11 bases between. Germline V gives CDR1 SNHLY, CDR2 FYNNEI. The DNA for the CDR3 is TGTGCCAGCAGCAACCAGGGTGTGAACACTGAAGCTTTCTTT. Residues: CASSNQGVNTEAFF.

This chain uses TRBV19 with TRBJ2-7, with a tentative D call TRBD2 (6 bases). Germline values: CDR1 LNHDA, CDR2 SQIVND (reference sequence). The CDR3 sequence is 17 residues long. V was clipped by 5 bases and J by 0 bases, with 20 bases between them. CDR3 coding DNA: TGTGCCAGTAGTCCTCGGCGGGACCCCACAAGCTCCTACGAGCAGTACTTC. This sequence encodes CASSPRRDPTSSYEQYF.

The V gene is TRBV6-1, the J gene TRBJ1-4, with D perhaps matching TRBD1 (5 bases). Germline V gives CDR1 MNHNS, CDR2 SASEGT. V lost 1 base and J 7 bases, leaving 19 bases between the germline ends. This CDR3 has 17 residues. DNA for the CDR3: TGTGCCAGCAGTGAAGAGGCGGGGGTGAGGTTGGGTGAAAAACTGTTTTTT. Encoded protein: CASSEEAGVRLGEKLFF.

The chain carries TRBV18 and TRBJ2-1; D gene ambiguous. Trimming removed 3 bases from V and 0 bases from J, with 6 bases in between. Germline-derived CDR1 and CDR2 are KGHSH and LQKENI. The CDR3 covers 14 residues. The CDR3 sequence: CASSPESSYNEQFF. CDR3 nucleotide sequence: TGTGCCAGCTCACCGGAGAGCTCCTACAATGAGCAGTTCTTC.

The gene calls are TRBV5-5 and TRBJ1-5; D is unclear. The CDR3 spans 15 residues. Germline V gene data show CDR1 as SGHKS and CDR2 as YYEKEE (reference sequence). Trimming removed 1 base from V and 4 bases from J, with 12 bases in between. The CDR3 is CASSLQATSNQPQHF. In DNA, the CDR3 is TGTGCCAGCAGCTTGCAGGCGACTAGTAATCAGCCCCAGCATTTT.

This chain joins TRBV11-2 and TRBJ2-7, with D unclear. Between the trimmed V and J ends, which lost 3 bases and 5 bases, there was a span of 5 bases. The CDR3 loop spans 11 amino acids. In germline, CDR1 is SGHAT, CDR2 FQNNGV. The CDR3 bases are TGTGCCAGCAGCTTCCCAAACGAGCAGTACTTC. Amino acid sequence: CASSFPNEQYF.

V is TRBV28 and J is TRBJ1-1; D not resolved. Germline CDR1 MDHEN, CDR2 SYDVKM. Trimming removed 6 bases at V and 9 bases at J, with 14 bases between. This CDR3 contains 12 residues. As DNA, the CDR3 is TGTGCCAGCAGCCCCCTAAACGGTCAAGCTTTCTTT. Protein: CASSPLNGQAFF.

The CDR3 coding sequence is TGTGCCAGTAGAGCGGAGACGAACACCGGGGAGCTGTTTTTT. It specifies CASRAETNTGELFF. The rearrangement uses TRBV19 and TRBJ2-2, with D perhaps TRBD2 (5 bases). Germline CDR1 LNHDA, CDR2 SQIVND (reference sequence). The V end was cut by 6 bases, the J end by 0 bases, with 8 bases between. The CDR3 length is 14 residues. Filled out from reference TRBV19 and TRBJ2-2, the complete variable domain reads DGGITQSPKYLFRKEGQNVTLSCEQNLNHDAMYWYRQDPGQGLRLIYYSQIVNDFQKGDIAEGYSVSREKKESFPLTVTSAQKNPTAFYLCASRAETNTGELFFGEGSRLTVL.

The CDR3 DNA reads as TGCGCCAGCAGCCTACCCGGTGGGGGCTCGGCGGATACGCAGTATTTT. Its protein product is CASSLPGGGSADTQYF. The genes are TRBV5-1 and TRBJ2-3, with D tentatively TRBD1 (6 bases). CDR1 is SGHRS and CDR2 is YFSETQ in the germline V gene. This CDR3 is 16 amino acids long. Trimming took off 4 bases at V and 6 bases at J, with 21 bases between the two ends.

The J gene is TRBJ2-3, the V gene TRBV10-3, with 12 bases matching TRBD2. The germline gives CDR1 ENHRY, CDR2 SYGVKD. This CDR3 has 18 amino acids. V shed 0 bases, J shed 0 bases, and the junction held 4 bases outside the gene matches. CDR3 coding DNA: TGTGCCATCAGTGAGTCACTAGCGGGAGGTTATAGCACAGATACGCAGTATTTT. This encodes CAISESLAGGYSTDTQYF.

The chain joins TRBV7-8 to TRBJ1-1, with 9 bases identical to TRBD1. The J segment lost 3 bases and the V segment lost 5 bases, leaving 7 bases of the junction unmatched. CDR1 SGHVS and CDR2 FQNEAQ come from the germline V gene. This CDR3 is 15 amino acids long. The CDR3 DNA sequence: TGTGCCAGCAGCGGATCACAGGGGGCGTACACTGAAGCTTTCTTT. This codes for CASSGSQGAYTEAFF.

The chain couples TRBV6-6 to TRBJ1-1; no reliable D call. Between the trimmed V and J ends, which lost 4 bases and 5 bases, there was a span of 20 bases. Germline V gene lookup returns CDR1 MNHNY and CDR2 SVGAGI (reference sequence). The CDR3 has 16 residues. In DNA form, the CDR3 reads TGTGCCAGCAGTTTCAGGACTGGCGGTCGGGATACTGAAGCTTTCTTT. It codes for CASSFRTGGRDTEAFF.

The V gene is TRBV5-1, the J gene TRBJ2-3; TRBD2 matches 8 bases. This CDR3 is built from 14 residues. CDR1 and CDR2 from the germline V gene are SGHRS and YFSETQ. V shed 4 bases, J shed 1 base, and the junction held 2 bases outside the gene matches. CDR3 sequence reads: CASSREGGTDTQYF. CDR3 bases: TGCGCCAGCAGCCGGGAGGGGGGCACAGATACGCAGTATTTT. The full variable domain, rest sourced from reference TRBV5-1 and TRBJ2-3, is KAGVTQTPRYLIKTRGQQVTLSCSPISGHRSVSWYQQTPGQGLQFLFEYFSETQRNKGNFPGRFSGRQFSNSRSEMNVSTLELGDSALYLCASSREGGTDTQYFGPGTRLTVL.

V usage is TRBV27 and J usage is TRBJ2-3; a weak D match, TRBD2 (5 bases). CDR3 size: 15 residues. Trimming left V 4 bases short and J 1 base short, with 12 bases between. Looked up from germline, CDR1 is MNHEY and CDR2 is SMNVEV (reference sequence). The CDR3 loop is CASSSGVLRTDTQYF. The CDR3 DNA reads as TGTGCCAGCAGTTCCGGGGTTTTGCGCACAGATACGCAGTATTTT.

Here the CDR3 reads CAWSLAGLYEQYF. Here the CDR3 DNA reads TGTGCCTGGAGTCTGGCAGGGCTCTACGAGCAGTACTTC. This rearrangement joins TRBV30 to TRBJ2-5; tentatively, D is TRBD1 (5 bases). Near its end, the DNA agrees better with TRBJ2-7, so the J call may be wrong. The CDR3 covers 13 residues. The germline V gene encodes CDR1 GTSNPN and CDR2 SVGIG (reference sequence).

The chain has TRBV27 and TRBJ2-1, with a possible D match to TRBD2 (5 bases). V lost 2 bases and J 0 bases, leaving 11 bases between the germline ends. The germline CDR1 and CDR2 sequences are MNHEY and SMNVEV (reference sequence). This CDR3 is 16 amino acids long. As DNA, the CDR3 is TGTGCCAGCAGTTTAACGTCCGGGATCTCCTACAATGAGCAGTTCTTC. Its protein product is CASSLTSGISYNEQFF.